Shown below are 13 T cell receptor beta chains from a single sample sequenced in a study of chemoradiotherapy in HPV16-positive cancers. Sequenced by immunoSEQ multiplex PCR; TCRdb stores in-frame clones only, minus some. In the table there are around 8,300 clones, about 83% of which are singletons. The sample was blood, taken from a patient who underwent chemoradiotherapy. These receptors all stem from a human donor with HPV-associated anogenital cancer.

The CDR3 region has the DNA TGCGCCAGCAGCCAAGATACCGGGGGCGGATTGTCCCTCGGGGCCAACGTCCTGACTTTC. The encoded protein is CASSQDTGGGLSLGANVLTF. J is TRBJ2-6 and V is TRBV4-3; D is tentatively TRBD1 or TRBD2 (6 bases each). Germline V gene data show CDR1 as LGHNA and CDR2 as YSLEER. Trimming took off 0 bases at V and 4 bases at J, with 22 bases between the two ends. The length of the CDR3 is 20 residues.

The chain uses TRBV7-7 and TRBJ2-6; D possibly uses TRBD1 or TRBD2 (5 bases each). Looked up from germline, CDR1 is SSHAT and CDR2 is FNYEAQ (reference sequence). The CDR3 sequence is 13 residues long. V lost 5 bases and J lost 6, with 8 bases in between. Here the CDR3 reads CASSDGTANVLTF. For the CDR3, the DNA is TGTGCCAGCAGCGACGGGACGGCCAACGTCCTGACTTTC.

The chain uses TRBV19 and TRBJ1-5, with D perhaps TRBD1 (5 bases). V lost 3 bases, J lost 3 bases, and 15 bases lay in between. From germline, CDR1 is LNHDA and CDR2 SQIVND (reference sequence). CDR3 length: 16 amino acids. The CDR3 here is CASSIKGTWVNQPQHF. CDR3 coding DNA: TGTGCCAGTAGTATTAAGGGGACGTGGGTCAATCAGCCCCAGCATTTT.

The chain carries TRBV10-1 and TRBJ2-1; D not certain. V gave up 0 bases and J gave up 6 bases, with 12 bases separating them. Germline V lookup: CDR1 WNHNN, CDR2 SYGVQD (reference sequence). CDR3 size: 15 residues. The CDR3 DNA is TGCGCCAGCAGTGAGTCACGGTTTTACGGCAATGAGCAGTTCTTC. The encoded protein is CASSESRFYGNEQFF.

This chain uses TRBV13 with TRBJ1-1, with D perhaps matching TRBD1 (5 bases). Looked up from germline, CDR1 is PRHDT and CDR2 is FYEKMQ (reference sequence). V was pared by 1 base and J by 1 base, with 7 bases between. The CDR3 extends over 14 amino acids. The CDR3 DNA reads as TGTGCCAGCAGCTTAGCGGGGGGGAACACTGAAGCTTTCTTT. Translating gives CASSLAGGNTEAFF. Looking up the rest from reference TRBV13 and TRBJ1-1 gives the full variable domain: AAGVIQSPRHLIKEKRETATLKCYPIPRHDTVYWYQQGPGQDPQFLISFYEKMQSDKGSIPDRFSAQQFSDYHSELNMSSLELGDSALYFCASSLAGGNTEAFFGQGTRLTVV.

The V call is TRBV27, the J call TRBJ2-1, with a possible D match to TRBD1 (7 bases). The germline V gene has CDR1 MNHEY and CDR2 SMNVEV (reference sequence). This CDR3 has 13 amino acids. V lost 6 bases, J lost 5 bases, and 11 bases lay in between. CDR3 in amino acids: CASSTRGDNEQFF. The CDR3 bases are TGTGCCAGCAGCACCAGGGGGGACAATGAGCAGTTCTTC.

The genes are TRBV30 and TRBJ1-4; 8 positions agree with TRBD1. Trimming cost V 3 bases and J 2 bases; bases outside gene matches: 17. The CDR3 consists of 19 residues. The germline V gene has CDR1 GTSNPN and CDR2 SVGIG (reference sequence). DNA for the CDR3: TGTGCCTGGAGATCTGACAGGGGCAGGCTAAGGTCTACTAATGAAAAACTGTTTTTT. Amino acids: CAWRSDRGRLRSTNEKLFF.

This clone was observed a single time. The chain uses TRBV15 and TRBJ2-2, with TRBD2 as a possible D gene (6 bases). The germline CDR1 and CDR2 sequences are LNHNV and YYDKDF (reference sequence). V gave up 3 bases and J gave up 2 bases, with 13 bases separating them. The length of the CDR3 is 16 residues. The CDR3 DNA sequence: TGTGCCACCAGCAGTCCCCCGGGACTCAACACCGGGGAGCTGTTTTTT. Its translation is CATSSPPGLNTGELFF.

The chain employs TRBV19 and TRBJ1-5; D is uncertain. The CDR3 covers 14 residues. CDR1 and CDR2 (germline): LNHDA, SQIVND (reference sequence). Between the trimmed V and J ends, which lost 2 bases and 3 bases, there was a span of 8 bases. CDR3: CASSIRTDNQPQHF. In DNA form, the CDR3 reads TGTGCCAGTAGTATACGAACAGACAATCAGCCCCAGCATTTT.

The chain combines TRBV5-6 with TRBJ2-5; 7 positions agree with TRBD1. V trimming: 2 bases; J trimming: 3 bases; junction bases outside the gene matches: 10. The CDR3 consists of 16 residues. CDR1 SGHDT and CDR2 YYEEEE come from the germline V gene. The CDR3 spells CASSFVKGAQKETQYF. The CDR3 nucleotides read TGTGCCAGCAGCTTTGTAAAGGGGGCGCAAAAAGAGACCCAGTACTTC.

J is TRBJ1-1 and V is TRBV9; D is possibly TRBD1 (6 bases). The V gene's germline CDR1 is SGDLS and CDR2 YYNGEE. CDR3 length equals 14 residues. V was trimmed by 4 bases and J by 1 base, leaving 11 bases between them. The CDR3 here is CASSSLGQNTEAFF. The CDR3 bases are TGTGCCAGCAGCTCTTTGGGACAGAACACTGAAGCTTTCTTT. The entire variable domain, with the rest obtained from reference TRBV9 and TRBJ1-1, is as follows: DSGVTQTPKHLITATGQRVTLRCSPRSGDLSVYWYQQSLDQGLQFLIQYYNGEERAKGNILERFSAQQFPDLHSELNLSSLELGDSALYFCASSSLGQNTEAFFGQGTRLTVV.

This sequence joins TRBV4-2 and TRBJ1-4; D remains ambiguous. The CDR3 consists of 14 residues. Trimming removed 8 bases from V and 3 bases from J, with 13 bases in between. From germline, CDR1 is LGHNA and CDR2 YNFKEQ. The CDR3 coding sequence is TGTGCCAGCGGTGCTCTTGGTGCTAATGAAAAACTGTTTTTT. Translated: CASGALGANEKLFF.

The rearrangement links TRBV4-3 to TRBJ2-3; TRBD1 is a possible D gene (5 bases). Trimming shortened V by 1 base and J by 2 bases, and 10 bases separated the two germline ends. The V gene's germline CDR1 is LGHNA and CDR2 YSLEER. The CDR3 length is 15 residues. The CDR3 sequence: CASSQVQEYTDTQYF. DNA of the CDR3: TGCGCCAGCAGCCAAGTACAGGAATACACAGATACGCAGTATTTT.